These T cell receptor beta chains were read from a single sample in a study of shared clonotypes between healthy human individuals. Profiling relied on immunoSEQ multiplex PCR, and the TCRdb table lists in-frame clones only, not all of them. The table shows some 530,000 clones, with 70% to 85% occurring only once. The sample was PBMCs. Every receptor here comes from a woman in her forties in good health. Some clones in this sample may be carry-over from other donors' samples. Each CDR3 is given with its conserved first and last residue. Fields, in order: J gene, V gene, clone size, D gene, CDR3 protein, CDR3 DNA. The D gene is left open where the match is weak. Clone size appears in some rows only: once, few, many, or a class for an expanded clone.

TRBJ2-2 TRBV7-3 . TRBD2 CASSLNDGLAGVTGELFF TGTGCCAGCAGCTTAAATGATGGACTAGCGGGAGTTACCGGGGAGCTGTTTTTT
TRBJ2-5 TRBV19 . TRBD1 CASSMGQGLGETQYF TGTGCCAGTAGTATGGGACAGGGTCTAGGAGAGACCCAGTACTTC
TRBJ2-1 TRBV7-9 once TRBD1 CASSLQTGSDEQFF TGTGCCAGCAGCCTACAGACAGGGTCCGATGAGCAGTTCTTC
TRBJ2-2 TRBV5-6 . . CASSPQSGNTGELFF TGTGCCAGCAGCCCTCAGAGCGGTAACACCGGGGAGCTGTTTTTT
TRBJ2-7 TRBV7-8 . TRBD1 CASNRGLEPYEQYF TGTGCCAGCAACAGGGGCCTAGAACCCTACGAGCAGTACTTC
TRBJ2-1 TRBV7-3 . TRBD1 CASRVGRGSDEQFF TGTGCCAGCAGGGTAGGCAGGGGGAGCGATGAGCAGTTCTTC
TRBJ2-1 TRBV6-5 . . CASTRTDNEQFF TGTGCCAGCACCAGGACGGACAATGAGCAGTTCTTC
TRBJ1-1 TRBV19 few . CASSISQNTEAFF TGTGCCAGTAGTATAAGCCAGAACACTGAAGCTTTCTTT
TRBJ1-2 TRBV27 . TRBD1 CASSLQGQAGYGYTF TGTGCCAGCAGTTTACAGGGACAGGCAGGCTATGGCTACACCTTC
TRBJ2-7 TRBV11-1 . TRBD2 CASSLRSSGLYEQYF TGTGCCAGCAGCCTAAGGAGTAGCGGGCTCTACGAGCAGTACTTC
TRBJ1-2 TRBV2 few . CASSGSGTGYTF TGTGCCAGCAGTGGGTCGGGTACTGGCTACACCTTC
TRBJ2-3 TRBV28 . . CASSLDPRDTQYF TGTGCCAGCAGTTTAGACCCCAGGGATACGCAGTATTTT
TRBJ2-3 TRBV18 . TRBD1 CASSPRDSLTNTDTQYF TGTGCCAGCTCACCACGGGACAGTCTTACGAACACAGATACGCAGTATTTT
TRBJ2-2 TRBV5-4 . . CASSLGQMNTGELFF TGTGCCAGCAGCTTAGGACAGATGAACACCGGGGAGCTGTTTTTT
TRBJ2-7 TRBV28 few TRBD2 CASSWAGGSSYEQYF TGTGCCAGCAGCTGGGCGGGAGGGAGCTCCTACGAGCAGTACTTC
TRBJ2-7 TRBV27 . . CASSSLGAESYEQYF TGTGCCAGCAGTTCCCTGGGAGCGGAGTCCTACGAGCAGTACTTC
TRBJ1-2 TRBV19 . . CASSRSGQTNYGYTF TGTGCCAGTAGTCGCTCCGGACAGACTAACTATGGCTACACCTTC
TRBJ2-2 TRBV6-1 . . CASSEERNTGELFF TGTGCCAGCAGTGAAGAAAGGAACACCGGGGAGCTGTTTTTT
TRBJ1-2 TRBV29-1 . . CSVQGGFANYGYTF TGCAGCGTTCAAGGGGGGTTTGCTAACTATGGCTACACCTTC
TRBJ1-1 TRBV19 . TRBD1 CASSKGSRTGGSLETEAFF TGTGCCAGTAGTAAGGGGTCCCGGACAGGGGGCTCTTTAGAGACTGAAGCTTTCTTT
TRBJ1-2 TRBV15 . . CATSRDRPPWAKAGDGYTF TGTGCCACCAGCAGAGATCGCCCTCCTTGGGCCAAGGCTGGAGATGGCTACACCTTC
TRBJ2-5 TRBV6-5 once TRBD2 CASRTSGSSRETQYF TGTGCCAGCAGGACTAGCGGGAGCTCCCGGGAGACCCAGTACTTC
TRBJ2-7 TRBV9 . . CASSVGSYPIYEQYF TGTGCCAGCAGCGTAGGTTCCTACCCCATATACGAGCAGTACTTC
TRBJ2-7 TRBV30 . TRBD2 CAWSVSWEGHYEQYF TGTGCCTGGAGTGTATCGTGGGAGGGCCACTACGAGCAGTACTTC
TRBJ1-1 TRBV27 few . CASSFRVDTEAFF TGTGCCAGCAGTTTTCGGGTGGACACTGAAGCTTTCTTT
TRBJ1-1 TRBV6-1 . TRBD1 CASSEALTGGYQAFF TGTGCCAGCAGTGAAGCGTTAACAGGGGGGTATCAAGCTTTCTTT
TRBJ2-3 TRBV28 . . CASSLHTTRPIELKYF TGTGCCAGCAGTTTACACACGACTCGACCCATAGAATTGAAGTATTTT
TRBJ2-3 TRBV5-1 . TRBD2 CASSLREGGTDTQYF TGCGCCAGCAGCTTACGGGAGGGCGGCACAGATACGCAGTATTTT
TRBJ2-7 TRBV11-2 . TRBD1 CASSPTGPLTYEQYF TGTGCCAGCAGCCCGACAGGGCCGCTGACCTACGAGCAGTACTTC
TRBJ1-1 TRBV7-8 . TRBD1 CASSDGQGYTEAFF TGTGCCAGCAGCGACGGACAGGGGTACACTGAAGCTTTCTTT
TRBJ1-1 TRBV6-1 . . CASSDEGARDSGAFF TGTGCCAGCAGTGATGAAGGGGCGAGAGATTCAGGCGCTTTCTTT
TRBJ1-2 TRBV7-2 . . CASSLGGGVGYTF TGTGCCAGCAGCTTAGGCGGGGGAGTTGGCTACACCTTC
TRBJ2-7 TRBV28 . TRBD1 CASRATGGRYEQYF TGTGCCAGCAGGGCCACAGGGGGTCGCTACGAGCAGTACTTC
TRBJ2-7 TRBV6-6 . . CASSNPNYEQYF TGTGCCAGCAGTAACCCGAACTACGAGCAGTACTTC
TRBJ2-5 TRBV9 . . CASSVGTGPNEGQYF TGTGCCAGCAGCGTAGGGACCGGACCAAACGAAGGCCAGTACTTC
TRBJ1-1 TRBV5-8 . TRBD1 CASSSYRQGDTEAFF TGTGCCAGCAGCTCGTATCGACAGGGCGACACTGAAGCTTTCTTT
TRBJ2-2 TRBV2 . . CASSTTGAGDYGGELFF TGTGCCAGCAGTACAACCGGGGCAGGAGATTACGGCGGGGAGCTGTTTTTT
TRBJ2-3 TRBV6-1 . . CASSEAGGATDTQYF TGTGCCAGCAGTGAAGCTGGAGGGGCCACAGATACGCAGTATTTT
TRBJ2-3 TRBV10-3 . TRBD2 CAITSSGSTDTQYF TGTGCCATCACCTCTAGCGGGAGCACAGATACGCAGTATTTT
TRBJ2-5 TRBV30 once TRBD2 CAWSVTRTSGRAVVETQYF TGTGCCTGGAGTGTAACCCGGACTAGCGGGAGGGCCGTGGTGGAGACCCAGTACTTC
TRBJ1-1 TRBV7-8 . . CASSLGTWNTEAFF TGTGCCAGCAGCTTAGGTACCTGGAACACTGAAGCTTTCTTT
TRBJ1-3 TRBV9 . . CASSPSSGNTIYF TGTGCCAGCAGCCCCAGCTCTGGAAACACCATATATTTT
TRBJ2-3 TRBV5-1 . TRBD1 CASRFRDRLSDTQYF TGCGCCAGCCGATTCCGGGACAGGCTCTCAGATACGCAGTATTTT
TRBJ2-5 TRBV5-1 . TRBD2 CASSLKLAGGFREETQYF TGCGCCAGCAGCTTGAAACTAGCGGGAGGGTTTAGGGAGGAGACCCAGTACTTC
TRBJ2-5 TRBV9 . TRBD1 CASSRPGQGEETQYF TGTGCCAGCAGCCGCCCAGGACAGGGAGAAGAGACCCAGTACTTC
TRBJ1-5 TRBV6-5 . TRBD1 CASRMDRGVDQPQHF TGTGCCAGCAGAATGGACAGGGGAGTGGATCAGCCCCAGCATTTT
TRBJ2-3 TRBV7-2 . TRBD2 CASSLELAGLGDTQYF TGTGCCAGCAGCTTAGAACTAGCGGGACTTGGAGATACGCAGTATTTT
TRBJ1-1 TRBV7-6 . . CASSLAQRGAEAFF TGTGCCAGCAGCTTAGCGCAGAGGGGGGCTGAAGCTTTCTTT
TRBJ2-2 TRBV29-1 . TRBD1 CSVDTGGVTGELFF TGCAGCGTTGACACAGGGGGAGTCACCGGGGAGCTGTTTTTT
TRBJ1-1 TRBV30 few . CAWDTGQNTEAFF TGTGCCTGGGATACAGGGCAGAACACTGAAGCTTTCTTT
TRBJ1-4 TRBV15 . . CATSLGQGNEKLFF TGTGCCACCAGCCTGGGACAAGGGAATGAAAAACTGTTTTTT